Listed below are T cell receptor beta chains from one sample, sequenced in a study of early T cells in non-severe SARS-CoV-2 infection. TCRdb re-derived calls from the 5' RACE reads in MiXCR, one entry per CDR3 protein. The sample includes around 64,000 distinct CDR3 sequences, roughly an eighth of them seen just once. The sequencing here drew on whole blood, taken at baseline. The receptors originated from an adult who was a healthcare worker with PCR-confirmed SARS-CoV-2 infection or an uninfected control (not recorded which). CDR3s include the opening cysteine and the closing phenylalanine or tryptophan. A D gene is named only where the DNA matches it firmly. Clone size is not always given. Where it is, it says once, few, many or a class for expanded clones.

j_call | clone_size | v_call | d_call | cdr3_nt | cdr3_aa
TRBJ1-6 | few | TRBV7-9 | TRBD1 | TGTGCCAGCAGCTTAGTTCTTCTGGGACAGGGTTATTCACCCCTCCACTTT | CASSLVLLGQGYSPLHF
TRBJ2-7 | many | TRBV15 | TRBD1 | TGTGCCACCAGCATCTCAGGGGGCGCGAGTTACGAGCAGTACTTC | CATSISGGASYEQYF
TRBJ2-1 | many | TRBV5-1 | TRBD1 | TGCGCCAGCAGCTCGGGACAGAACAATGAGCAGTTCTTC | CASSSGQNNEQFF
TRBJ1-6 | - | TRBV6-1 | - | TGTGCCAGCAGTGAAGTGGTCCTTTTTAATTCACCCCTCCACTTT | CASSEVVLFNSPLHF
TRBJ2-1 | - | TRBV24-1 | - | TGTGCCACCAGTGATCGCGGGTGGGGCCCCTACAATGAGCAGTTCTTC | CATSDRGWGPYNEQFF
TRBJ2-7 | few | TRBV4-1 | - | TGCGCCAGCAGCCAACCCATAGGGGCCGCGGGGGAGCAGTACTTC | CASSQPIGAAGEQYF
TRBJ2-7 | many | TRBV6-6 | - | TGTGCCAGCAGTTACTCGATGGGCAGGATCCACGAGCAGTACTTC | CASSYSMGRIHEQYF
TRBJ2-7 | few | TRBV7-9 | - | TGTGCCAGCAGCCCTCCGACGGACTATTGGTACGAGCAGTACTTC | CASSPPTDYWYEQYF
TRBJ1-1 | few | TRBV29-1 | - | TGCAGCGTTGATAGCAGGGAGAACACTGAAGCTTTCTTT | CSVDSRENTEAFF
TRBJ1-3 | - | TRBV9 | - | TGTGCCAGCAGCGTAAACCAGGGCTCTGGAAACACCATATATTTT | CASSVNQGSGNTIYF
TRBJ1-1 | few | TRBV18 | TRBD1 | TGTGCCAGCTCACCTATCCAGGGGGAGGACACTGAAGCTTTCTTT | CASSPIQGEDTEAFF
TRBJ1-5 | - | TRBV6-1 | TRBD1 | TGTGCCAGCAGCTGGGACAGGGGAATCCGCAATCAGCCCCAGCATTTT | CASSWDRGIRNQPQHF
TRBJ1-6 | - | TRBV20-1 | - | TGCAGTGCTAGAGAACCGGGGGGGCTTTATTCACCCCTCCACTTT | CSAREPGGLYSPLHF
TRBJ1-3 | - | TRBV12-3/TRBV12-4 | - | TGTGCCAGCAGCTGGGGGCCATACACCTCTGGAAACACCATATATTTT | CASSWGPYTSGNTIYF
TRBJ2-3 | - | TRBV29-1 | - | TGCAGCGTTGAACTTAGGGGTACAGATACGCAGTATTTT | CSVELRGTDTQYF
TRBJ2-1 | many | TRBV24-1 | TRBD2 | TGTGCCACCAGTGATACTAGCGGGAGCTACAATGAGCAGTTCTTC | CATSDTSGSYNEQFF
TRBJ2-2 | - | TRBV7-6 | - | TGTGCCAGCAGCTTAGGTACAGGCAACACCGGGGAGCTGTTTTTT | CASSLGTGNTGELFF
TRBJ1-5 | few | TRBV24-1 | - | TGTGCCACCTCCCCCGGGGGAAGGGACCAGCCCCAGCATTTT | CATSPGGRDQPQHF
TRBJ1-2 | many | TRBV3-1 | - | TGTGCCAGCAGCCTTTCAGGACAGAACTATGGCTACACCTTC | CASSLSGQNYGYTF
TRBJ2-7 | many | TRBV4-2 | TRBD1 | TGTGCCAGCAGCCAAGAGGGGACAGGGGAGGTGTACGAGCAGTACTTC | CASSQEGTGEVYEQYF
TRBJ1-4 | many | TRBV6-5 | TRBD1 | TGTGCCAGCAGCTCGGGACAGACTGCGAAAAGGCTGTTTTTT | CASSSGQTAKRLFF
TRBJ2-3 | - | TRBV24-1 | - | TGTGCCACCAGTGATAAGCGGAACTCAGATACGCAGTATTTT | CATSDKRNSDTQYF
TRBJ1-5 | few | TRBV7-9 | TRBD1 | TGTGCCAGCAGCTTAGTGGGCAGGGGGCGAAGCAATCAGCCCCAGCATTTT | CASSLVGRGRSNQPQHF
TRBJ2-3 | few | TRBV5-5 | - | TGTGCCAGCAGCCCAGGGGGGTTTGGCACAGATACGCAGTATTTT | CASSPGGFGTDTQYF
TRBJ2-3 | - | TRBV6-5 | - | TGTGCCAGCACTCCCCCTGGAACAGATACGCAGTATTTT | CASTPPGTDTQYF
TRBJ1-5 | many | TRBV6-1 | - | TGTGCCAGCACTACGGCAGGTAATCAGCCCCAGCATTTT | CASTTAGNQPQHF
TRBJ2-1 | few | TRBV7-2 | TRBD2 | TGTGCCAGCAGCCGTACTAGCGGGCCATACAATGAGCAGTTCTTC | CASSRTSGPYNEQFF
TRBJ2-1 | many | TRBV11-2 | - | TGTGCCAGCAGCTTAGATCGTATAGGACTAACCTACAATGAGCAGTTCTTC | CASSLDRIGLTYNEQFF
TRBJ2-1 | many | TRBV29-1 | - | TGCAGCGTTGCTCTGCGCTACAATGAGCAGTTCTTC | CSVALRYNEQFF
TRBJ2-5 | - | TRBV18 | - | TGTGCCAGCTCACCACCCGGAAATCAAGAGACCCAGTACTTC | CASSPPGNQETQYF
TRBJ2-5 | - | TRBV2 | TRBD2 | TGTGCCAGCAGTCCAAGCGGGGCGGCCAGAGAGACCCAGTACTTC | CASSPSGAARETQYF
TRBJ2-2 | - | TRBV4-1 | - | TGCGCCAGCAGCCAAGCCGGGCGGGGGAACACCGGGGAGCTGTTTTTT | CASSQAGRGNTGELFF
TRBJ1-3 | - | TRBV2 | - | TGTACCACGGGTTCTGGAAACACCATATATTTT | CTTGSGNTIYF
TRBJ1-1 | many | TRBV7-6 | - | TGTGCCAGCAGCTTAGGGCCGGACACTGAAGCTTTCTTT | CASSLGPDTEAFF
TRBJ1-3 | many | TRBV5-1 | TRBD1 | TGCGCCAGCAGCTTCGGGACAGCTGGAAACACCATATATTTT | CASSFGTAGNTIYF
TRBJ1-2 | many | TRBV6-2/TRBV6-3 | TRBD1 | TGTGCCAGCAGTTCCGGGACAGACTATGGCTACACCTTC | CASSSGTDYGYTF
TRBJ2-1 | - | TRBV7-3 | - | TGTGCCAGCAGCTTAATGGGGGCGGGAGTCGGTGAGCAGTTCTTC | CASSLMGAGVGEQFF
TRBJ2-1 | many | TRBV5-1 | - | TGCGCCAGCAGCTTGGCCGATGTGTGGTCACCCCTGATCTTC | CASSLADVWSPLIF
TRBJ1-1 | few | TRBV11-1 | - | TGTGCCAGCAGCTTATATGGGTCGAACACTGAAGCTTTCTTT | CASSLYGSNTEAFF
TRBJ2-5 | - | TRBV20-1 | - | TGCAGTGCTAGTGGCCCGGGCGGAGAGACCCAGTACTTC | CSASGPGGETQYF
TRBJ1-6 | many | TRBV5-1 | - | TGCGCCAGCAGCTTCGAATCATCCGGAAGGGGTTCACCCCTCCACTTT | CASSFESSGRGSPLHF
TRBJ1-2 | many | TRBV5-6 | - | TGTGCCAGCAGCTTTTATGGGGTTGGTTATGGCTACACCTTC | CASSFYGVGYGYTF
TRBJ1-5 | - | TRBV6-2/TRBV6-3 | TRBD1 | TGTGCCAGCAGCCGCGGACAGGCTAGCAATCAGCCCCAGCATTTT | CASSRGQASNQPQHF
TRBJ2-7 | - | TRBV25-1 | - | TGTGCCAGCAGTTCTCCGGGAACAGGGCAGTACTTC | CASSSPGTGQYF
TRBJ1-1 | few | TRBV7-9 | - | TGTGCCAGCAGCCCCCAATCGGACGGAAACACTGAAGCTTTCTTT | CASSPQSDGNTEAFF
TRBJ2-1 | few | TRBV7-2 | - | TGTGCCAGCAGCTTAGCCCAGAGGGGGACCCTAGCAGCCTCCTACAATGAGCAGTTCTTC | CASSLAQRGTLAASYNEQFF
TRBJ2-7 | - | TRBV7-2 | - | TGTGCCAGCAGGGGACCTAGCTACGAGCAGTACTTC | CASRGPSYEQYF
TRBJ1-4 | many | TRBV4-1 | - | TGCGCCAGCAGCCGTGGGGAGCTGGGTAATGAAAAACTGTTTTTT | CASSRGELGNEKLFF
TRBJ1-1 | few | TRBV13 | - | TGTGCCAGCAGCCCCCTACGCGGGGGGTCGACTGAAGCTTTCTTT | CASSPLRGGSTEAFF
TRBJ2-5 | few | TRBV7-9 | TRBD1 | TGTGCCAGCAGCCCCGACAGGGATCAAGAGACCCAGTACTTC | CASSPDRDQETQYF
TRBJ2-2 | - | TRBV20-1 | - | TGCAGTGCTAGAGAAGCAGCGCCGACCGGGGAGCTGTTTTTT | CSAREAAPTGELFF
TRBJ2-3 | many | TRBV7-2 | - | TGTGCCAGCAGCTTAGCAAGCAGCACAGATACGCAGTATTTT | CASSLASSTDTQYF
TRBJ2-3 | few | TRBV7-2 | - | TGTGCCAGCAGCTTAGTAGAACAGGCCCCAGGGAATACGCAGTATTTT | CASSLVEQAPGNTQYF
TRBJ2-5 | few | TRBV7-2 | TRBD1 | TGTGCCAGCAGCTTAGTGGGACAGGGGGCAGGGACCCAGTACTTC | CASSLVGQGAGTQYF
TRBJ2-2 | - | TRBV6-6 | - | TGTGCCAGCAGTTCAGTCTTGAACACCGGGGAGCTGTTTTTT | CASSSVLNTGELFF